This T cell receptor beta chain is from a study of cytomegalovirus exposure and HLA in healthy donors. Study summary: Both the 95 to 150 validation repertoires and the 500 to 700 first-cohort repertoires used the same platform, as reported by a later analysis.

Comments on this clone: Its antigen is undetermined.

The germline CDR1 and CDR2 sequences are SGHAT and FQNNGV. CDR3 length equals 13 residues. Trimming removed 4 bases from V and 5 bases from J, with 11 bases in between. Repertoires were generated with immunoSEQ multiplex PCR, while TCRdb's copy carries only in-frame clones and drops some. The sample lists 130,000 or so clones; about nine tenths were seen once. General study points: Listed as cytomegalovirus-associated were approximately 160 TCR beta chains.

The gene calls are TRBV11-2 and TRBJ1-1; D not resolved. The source is a man younger than 45 in good health and CMV-seronegative. The sequencing sample was made of PBMCs. The CDR3 reads CASSSSPGTEAFF. The CDR3 nucleotides are TGTGCCAGCAGCTCAAGTCCGGGGACTGAAGCTTTCTTT.